The rows below give T cell receptor beta chains drawn from one sample of a study of OX40 agonist ivuxolimab in advanced cancers. Only in-frame clones appear in the TCRdb table, and some are missing; sequencing was by immunoSEQ multiplex PCR. The top ten hold 3.5% to 4% of the sample, which has tens of thousands of clones, approximately 87% seen once. Source: CD4+ or CD8+ T cells sorted from blood, taken in a trial of the OX40 agonist ivuxolimab. The receptors were gathered from an adult with an advanced solid tumor such as melanoma, head and neck, liver or kidney cancer. Both conserved end residues are part of each CDR3. Each record gives: J gene, V gene, CDR3 protein.

j_gene: TRBJ1-5
v_gene: TRBV2
CDR3aa: CASSEGRGSNQPQHF

j_gene: TRBJ2-4
v_gene: TRBV7-8
CDR3aa: CASSLLFGTSGSHYIQYF

j_gene: TRBJ1-4
v_gene: TRBV15
CDR3aa: CATSRDLGTGDEKLFF

j_gene: TRBJ1-5
v_gene: TRBV9
CDR3aa: CASSGGGNQPQHF

j_gene: TRBJ1-1
v_gene: TRBV6-5
CDR3aa: CASRPTSSTEAFF

j_gene: TRBJ1-5
v_gene: TRBV27
CDR3aa: CASRLTGGFNQPQHF

j_gene: TRBJ2-1
v_gene: TRBV6-1
CDR3aa: CASSAYAGTGVEGGEQFF

j_gene: TRBJ1-4
v_gene: TRBV5-4
CDR3aa: CASSTNRGVAEKLFF

j_gene: TRBJ1-5
v_gene: TRBV6-5
CDR3aa: CASILQGADQPQHF

j_gene: TRBJ1-2
v_gene: TRBV9
CDR3aa: CASSVSPLVTSGGYTF

j_gene: TRBJ2-2
v_gene: TRBV7-3
CDR3aa: CAGSATLAGGTGELFF

j_gene: TRBJ2-7
v_gene: TRBV2
CDR3aa: CASSVPGGPYEQYF

j_gene: TRBJ2-7
v_gene: TRBV28
CDR3aa: CASSLASYEQYF

j_gene: TRBJ2-1
v_gene: TRBV10-1
CDR3aa: CASSESSYNEQFF

j_gene: TRBJ2-1
v_gene: TRBV19
CDR3aa: CASTLGAGLGSYNEQFF

j_gene: TRBJ2-3
v_gene: TRBV29-1
CDR3aa: CSVIPSTDTQYF

j_gene: TRBJ2-1
v_gene: TRBV18
CDR3aa: CASSPALGNEQFF

j_gene: TRBJ2-2
v_gene: TRBV7-6
CDR3aa: CASSLNENTGELFF

j_gene: TRBJ2-4
v_gene: TRBV11-3
CDR3aa: CASSSQGLADGLAKNIQYF

j_gene: TRBJ2-5
v_gene: TRBV4-1
CDR3aa: CASSQARTLQETQYF

j_gene: TRBJ1-3
v_gene: TRBV2
CDR3aa: CASGQQGRGNTIYF

j_gene: TRBJ2-1
v_gene: TRBV4-1
CDR3aa: CASSQRGETRGNEQFF

j_gene: TRBJ2-1
v_gene: TRBV29-1
CDR3aa: CSSSLLAGNEQFF

j_gene: TRBJ1-1
v_gene: TRBV4-1
CDR3aa: CASSQADRGNTEAFF

j_gene: TRBJ1-1
v_gene: TRBV19
CDR3aa: CASSIDRDTEAFF

j_gene: TRBJ1-4
v_gene: TRBV7-8
CDR3aa: CASSRDVKLFF

j_gene: TRBJ2-7
v_gene: TRBV11-1
CDR3aa: CASSLVSPYEQYF